The source of this T cell receptor (beta chain) is a study of shared clonotypes between healthy human individuals (TCRdb year 2020). Regarding the study in general: The cohort comprised a couple of women and a few men aged 18 to 49 years. For each donor, CD4 naive and CD4 memory were each given three plates, CD8 naive was given two plates, and CD8 memory was given one plate. Blood TCR repertoires of roughly 5 healthy adults were deeply sequenced to estimate repertoire size and the extent of clonotype sharing between individuals. Different laboratories and diverse techniques were used to prepare libraries and sequence TCR repertoires, to increase sequencing depth and limit assay-specific biases. Each donor's leukapheresis produced roughly between roughly 0.85 and 9.5 billion PBMCs. What the research found in general, with its limitations: When four donors were compared, the shared fraction of clonotypes was about 5% for naive CD4, about 4% for naive CD8, about 2.4% for memory CD4, and under 0.5% for memory CD8. Based on pairwise subsampling, the degree of clonotype sharing among donors was expected to be affected by sequencing depth. Incomplete sequencing was indicated by rarefaction of sorted-subset datasets, despite the large sequencing depth. Naive subsets generally had larger estimated clonotype richness than memory subsets. Because the study included only a small number of donors, the genetic and exposure-history diversity represented was limited. Compared with non-shared clonotypes, clonotypes shared by all four sorted-subset donors had higher generation probabilities. Sampling was restricted to blood, and TCR repertoires in tissues likely differ from the TCR repertoires found in blood.

TCR CDR3 regions were amplified from genomic DNA by multiplex PCR using the deep immunoSEQ assay. Genomic DNA extracted from each cell subset was distributed evenly over all wells of several immunoSEQ 96-well plates, and each plate served as one replicate. For sorted subsets, around 0.2 ug genomic DNA, equal to 30,000 or so T cell genomes, was loaded into each replicate PCR. Purified libraries were measured with a Qubit 3.0 fluorometer, size-checked on a Bioanalyzer 2100, and measured again with the KAPA Library Quantification kit. Each immunoSEQ 96-well plate was sequenced on its own single-read 150-cycle Illumina NextSeq 550 flow cell. From the authors' description of their analysis: Because only junctional sequences without quality scores were contained in the immunoSEQ output, filtering matching that applied to full-length reads could not be performed. Sequences were annotated with PyIR, a Python wrapper for IgBLAST v1.9, using IMGT germline references to assign V/J genes and CDR3. Reads were removed for weak V/J assignments (E-value above 1e-6), missing CDR3, stop codons, out-of-frame junctions, or ambiguous translated residues. V3J clonotypes were defined as sequences sharing an identical inferred V gene, J gene, and CDR3 amino acid sequence. The percentage overlap between two repertoires was calculated by dividing the number of shared unique clonotypes by the size of the smaller repertoire. Repertoire richness was assessed with RTK rarefaction, the Chao1 estimator, and Recon v2.1 estimates of unobserved clonotypes. Generation probabilities were computed with OLGA for all TCRbeta clonotypes obtained by the gDNA method from several donors. TCRdb mirrors the immuneACCESS table, restricted to in-frame sequences. Some clones are absent from its copies; in checked studies, under half trace to an unresolved V gene, and the reason for the others is unknown. The V and J calls and clone size were taken over from that table, and D and trimming were inferred from the DNA. This sample holds over a million clones; about 98.5% were observed only once. Roughly 0.35% of the sample comes from the top ten.

A remark on this clone: What this receptor recognizes is not known. Base qualities were left out, and no much larger clone turns up one base away.

The CDR3 has 15 amino acids, counting the end cysteine and phenylalanine. The only DNA kept is the CDR3, 45 bases in frame from the first base. The germline V gene (reference sequence) specifies SEHNR as CDR1 and FQNEAQ as CDR2. V ends up 5 bases short and J 2 bases short, with an unmatched junction base count of 4. The donors were healthy, HIV-negative adults with no recently reported acute infections or vaccinations. Every donor was a Caucasian adult living in Nashville, Tennessee, USA. CD4+ T cells were enriched by magnetic negative selection, after which naive cells were positively selected on CD45RA and the negative fraction was taken as the memory subset. Blood was collected by leukapheresis, and PBMCs were isolated by Ficoll-Histopaque density gradient centrifugation and then cryopreserved in liquid nitrogen vapor phase. Purity and quantity of every magnetically sorted T cell population were checked by analytical flow cytometry. Genomic DNA was isolated from every sorted fraction and measured by UV absorbance on a Nanodrop 2000c.

Source material: naive CD4+ T cells sorted from blood. The meaning of the sample's cell subset or site label: CD45RA+ positively selected. The sequence derives from a man aged 25 to 40 in good health. The sequence is built from TRBV7-9 and TRBJ2-1, with TRBD1 matching 9 junction bases. The CDR3 loop reads CASSRDRDTYNEQFF. The sequence in DNA is TGTGCCAGCAGCCGGGACAGGGATACCTACAATGAGCAGTTCTTC.